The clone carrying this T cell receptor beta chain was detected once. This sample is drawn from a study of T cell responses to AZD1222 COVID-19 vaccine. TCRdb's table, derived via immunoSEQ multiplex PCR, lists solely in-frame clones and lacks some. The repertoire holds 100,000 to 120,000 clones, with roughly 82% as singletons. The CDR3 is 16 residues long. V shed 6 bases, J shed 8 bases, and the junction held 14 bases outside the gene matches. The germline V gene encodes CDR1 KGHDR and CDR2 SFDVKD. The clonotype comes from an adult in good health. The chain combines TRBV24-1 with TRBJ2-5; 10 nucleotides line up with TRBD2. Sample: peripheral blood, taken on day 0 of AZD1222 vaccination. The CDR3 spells CATSPSGGPGRGTQYF. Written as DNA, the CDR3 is TGTGCCACCAGTCCTAGCGGGGGCCCAGGGCGAGGAACCCAGTACTTC.